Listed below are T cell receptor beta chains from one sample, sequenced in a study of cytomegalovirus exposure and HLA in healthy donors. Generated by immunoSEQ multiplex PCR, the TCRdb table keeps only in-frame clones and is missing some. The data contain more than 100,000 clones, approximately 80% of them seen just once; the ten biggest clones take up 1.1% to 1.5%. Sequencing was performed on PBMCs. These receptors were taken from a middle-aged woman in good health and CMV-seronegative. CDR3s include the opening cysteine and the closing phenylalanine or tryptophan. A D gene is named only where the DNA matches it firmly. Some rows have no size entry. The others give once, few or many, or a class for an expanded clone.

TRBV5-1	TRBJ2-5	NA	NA	TGCGCCAGCAGCCGGGGGTACCCGGACTCACAAGAGACCCAGTACTTC	CASSRGYPDSQETQYF
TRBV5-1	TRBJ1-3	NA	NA	TGCGCCAGCACCCGGGAGGGATTTGTATCTGGAAACACCATATATTTT	CASTREGFVSGNTIYF
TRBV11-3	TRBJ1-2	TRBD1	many	TGTGCCAGCAGCCCCCAGTCGACAGGGGGCTATGGCTACACCTTC	CASSPQSTGGYGYTF
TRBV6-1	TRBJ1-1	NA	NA	TGTGCCAGCAGTGAAGGAGGCGGGTTTGAAGCTTTCTTT	CASSEGGGFEAFF
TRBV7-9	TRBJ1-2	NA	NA	TGTGCCAGCAGCTTAGCTGACACGGGGGGGTATGGCTACACCTTC	CASSLADTGGYGYTF
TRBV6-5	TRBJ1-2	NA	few	TGTGCCAGCAGCCCCCGGGGGGGCTTCTCCTATGGCTACACCTTC	CASSPRGGFSYGYTF
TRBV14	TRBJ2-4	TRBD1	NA	TGTGCCAGCAGCCAGATAGGACAGGTATACTTC	CASSQIGQVYF
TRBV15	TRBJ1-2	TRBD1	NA	TGTGCCACCAGCACGCCGGGACAGGGGGCTTACTATGGCTACACCTTC	CATSTPGQGAYYGYTF
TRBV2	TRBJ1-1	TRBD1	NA	TGTGCCAGCAAGGGACAGATGAACACTGAAGCTTTCTTT	CASKGQMNTEAFF
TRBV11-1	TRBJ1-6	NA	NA	TGTGCCAGCTCCGAGAGCTCCTATAATTCACCCCTCCACTTT	CASSESSYNSPLHF
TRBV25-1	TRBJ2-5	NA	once	TGTGCCAGCAGTAGAATGGGGTCGGGGTGGGAGACCCAGTACTTC	CASSRMGSGWETQYF
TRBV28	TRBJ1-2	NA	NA	TGTGCCAGTCAGGGCGGGAGGGATGGCTACACCTTC	CASQGGRDGYTF
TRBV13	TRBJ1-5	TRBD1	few	TGTGCCAGCAGCTCTTCGACAGGGAACAATCAGCCCCAGCATTTT	CASSSSTGNNQPQHF
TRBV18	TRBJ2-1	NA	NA	TGTGCCAGCTCACGACAGAGAGGAGACAATGAGCAGTTCTTC	CASSRQRGDNEQFF
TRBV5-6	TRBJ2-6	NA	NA	TGTGCCAGTTACTCTGGGGCCAACGTCCTGACTTTC	CASYSGANVLTF
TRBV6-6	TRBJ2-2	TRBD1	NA	TGTGCCAGCAGTTACGAGGGGGCCGGGGCCGGGGAGCTGTTTTTT	CASSYEGAGAGELFF
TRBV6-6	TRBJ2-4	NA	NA	TGTGCCAGCAGCACCGGTTCTTTGGCCAAAAACATTCAGTACTTC	CASSTGSLAKNIQYF
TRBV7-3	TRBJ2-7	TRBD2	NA	TGTGCCAGCAGCGCTAGCGGGGGCTACGAGCAGTACTTC	CASSASGGYEQYF
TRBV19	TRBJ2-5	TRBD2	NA	TGTGCCAGTAGTATGGGTAGCGGGGGTAATCTTACAGGAGAGACCCAGTACTTC	CASSMGSGGNLTGETQYF
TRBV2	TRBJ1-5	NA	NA	TGTGCCAGCAGTTCACAGGGATCCGGCAATCAGCCCCAGCATTTT	CASSSQGSGNQPQHF
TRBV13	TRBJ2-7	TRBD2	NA	TGTGCCAGCAGCAAGGGACTAGCGGCCACCTACGAGCAGTACTTC	CASSKGLAATYEQYF
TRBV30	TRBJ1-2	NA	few	TGTGCCTGGAACAGGGCTCACTATGGCTACACCTTC	CAWNRAHYGYTF
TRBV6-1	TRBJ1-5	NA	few	TGTGCCAGCAGTCCTACCTATAGCAATCAGCCCCAGCATTTT	CASSPTYSNQPQHF
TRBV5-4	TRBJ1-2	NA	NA	TGTGCCAGCAGTTTGGACGGTAACTATGGCTACACCTTC	CASSLDGNYGYTF
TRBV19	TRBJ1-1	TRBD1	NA	TGTGCCAGTAGTCCACTGACAGGGAGTGGCACTGAAGCTTTCTTT	CASSPLTGSGTEAFF
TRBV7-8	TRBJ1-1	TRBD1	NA	TGTGCCAGCAGCGCCCGACAGGGAGGTGGAACAAATGAAGCTTTCTTT	CASSARQGGGTNEAFF
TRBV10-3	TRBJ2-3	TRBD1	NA	TGTGCCATCAATTCCGGGACAGGGTACACAGATACGCAGTATTTT	CAINSGTGYTDTQYF
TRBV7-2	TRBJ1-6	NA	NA	TGTGCCAGCAGCTTAGGTGGCCCCCCCGCGGGTTCACCCCTCCACTTT	CASSLGGPPAGSPLHF
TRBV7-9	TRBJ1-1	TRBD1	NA	TGTGCCAGCAGTCGGACAGGCGGGACTGAAGCTTTCTTT	CASSRTGGTEAFF
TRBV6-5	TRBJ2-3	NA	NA	TGTGCCAGCAGTTTTCTCGGTACGCAGTATTTT	CASSFLGTQYF
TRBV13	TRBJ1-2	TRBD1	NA	TGTGCCAGCAGCTCACCGGGACAGACATATGGCTACACCTTC	CASSSPGQTYGYTF
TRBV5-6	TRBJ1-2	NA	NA	TGTGCCAGCAGCTTGGTACCAGGAAGCAACACCTTC	CASSLVPGSNTF
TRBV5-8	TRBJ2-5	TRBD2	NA	TGTGCCAGCAGCCCAAGACTAGCGGGGGGACAAGAGACCCAGTACTTC	CASSPRLAGGQETQYF
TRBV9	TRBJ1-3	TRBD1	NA	TGTGCCAGCAGCTCTCGACAGGGAGAGGCTGGAAACACCATATATTTT	CASSSRQGEAGNTIYF
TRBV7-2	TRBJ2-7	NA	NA	TGTGCCAGCAGCGCCGACAGGAGTCTACACGAGCAGTACTTC	CASSADRSLHEQYF
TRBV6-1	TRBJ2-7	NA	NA	TGTGCCAGCAGCTACGGGGGAGTCGTCACCTACGAGCAGTACTTC	CASSYGGVVTYEQYF
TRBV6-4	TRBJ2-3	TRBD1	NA	TGTGCCAGCAGGACAGGGAAAAGCGCAGATACGCAGTATTTT	CASRTGKSADTQYF
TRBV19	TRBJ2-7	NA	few	TGTGCCAGTAGTCCCCGGACAGCCTACGAGCAGTACTTC	CASSPRTAYEQYF
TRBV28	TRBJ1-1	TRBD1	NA	TGTGCCAGCAGCCTGGGACAGACCGAAGCTTTCTTT	CASSLGQTEAFF
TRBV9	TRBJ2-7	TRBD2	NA	TGTGCCAGCACTCCCACTAGCGGGGGGCTCGAGCAGTACTTC	CASTPTSGGLEQYF
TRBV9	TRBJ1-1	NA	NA	TGTGCCAGCAGCGTAGAGGGTAAGGAGGACACTGAAGCTTTCTTT	CASSVEGKEDTEAFF
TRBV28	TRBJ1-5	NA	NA	TGTGCCAGCAGTTTAAACGGGAGGGCGGATCAGCCCCAGCATTTT	CASSLNGRADQPQHF
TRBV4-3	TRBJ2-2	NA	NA	TGCGCCAGCAGCCAAGGTTACAGAACCTCGAACACCGGGGAGCTGTTTTTT	CASSQGYRTSNTGELFF
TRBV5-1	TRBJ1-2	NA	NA	TGCGCCAGCAGCTTGGACACAGTTAACTATGGCTACACCTTC	CASSLDTVNYGYTF
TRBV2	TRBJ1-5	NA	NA	TGTGCCAGCAGAAATCTTCTCCCATCGGGGCAGCCCCAGCATTTT	CASRNLLPSGQPQHF
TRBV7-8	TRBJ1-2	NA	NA	TGTGCCAGCAGCTCCCGCCGTGGGCCCTCGGGGGGCTACACCTTC	CASSSRRGPSGGYTF
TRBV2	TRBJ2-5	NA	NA	TGTGCCAGCAGTGCCTCCGCGTTTTCGCTGGAGACCCAGTACTTC	CASSASAFSLETQYF
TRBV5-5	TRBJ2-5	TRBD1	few	TGTGCCAGCAGCCCGGGACAGGGCATGACGACGGAGACCCAGTACTTC	CASSPGQGMTTETQYF
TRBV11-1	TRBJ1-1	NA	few	TGTGCCAGCACTACGAGACGGGGTAGCACTGAAGCTTTCTTT	CASTTRRGSTEAFF
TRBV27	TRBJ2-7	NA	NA	TGTGCCAGCAGTCCCCTTGGGGAGCCCTACGAGCAGTACTTC	CASSPLGEPYEQYF
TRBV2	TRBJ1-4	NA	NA	TGTGCCAGCATATCGTACGGTGAAAAACTGTTTTTT	CASISYGEKLFF
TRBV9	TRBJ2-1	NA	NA	TGTGCCAGCAGCGTAGCCAGGGTACGGACCGATGAGCAGTTCTTC	CASSVARVRTDEQFF